This T cell receptor beta chain was retrieved from a study of T cell changes during pregnancy in multiple sclerosis. The CDR3 is 11 amino acids. Germline V gives CDR1 DFQATT, CDR2 SNEGSKA (reference sequence). TCRdb keeps only in-frame clones here, not all; method: immunoSEQ multiplex PCR. The sample records under 55,000 clones, over 80% being singletons. This chain links TRBV20-1 with TRBJ2-1; 8 bases map to TRBD2. This TCR came from a female donor with multiple sclerosis, enrolled in a pregnancy study. The material was CD4+ T cells from peripheral blood mononuclear cells, obtained in the third trimester of pregnancy. CDR3 nucleotides: TGCTGCGGGACTAGTGGGTTTGAGCAGTTCTTC. The encoded protein is CCGTSGFEQFF.